A selection of T cell receptor beta chains follows, all from one sample in a study of CD8 T cells in ankylosing spondylitis. TCRdb analysed the 5' RACE reads with MiXCR anew, one entry per CDR3 protein. The sample includes a few hundred thousand distinct CDR3 sequences, 9.5% to 15% of them seen just once. The sample taken for sequencing was blood, either unsorted or a sorted T cell fraction (not recorded which). Receptors were obtained from a male donor with ankylosing spondylitis. Both conserved end residues are part of each CDR3. A D gene is named only where the DNA matches it firmly. Size tells how often a clone was seen (once, few, many) or the class of an expanded clone, and some rows leave it out.

D	J	V	length	size	DNA	CDR3
-	TRBJ1-1	TRBV12-3/TRBV12-4	13	many	TGTGCCAGCAGCCCCAGGGAGGCCACTGAAGCTTTCTTT	CASSPREATEAFF
TRBD2	TRBJ2-5	TRBV10-3	15	-	TGTGCCATCAGCAGACTAGCGGGAGTTGATGAGACCCAGTACTTC	CAISRLAGVDETQYF
TRBD2	TRBJ2-1	TRBV29-1	15	few	TGCAGCGTTGAGAGGACTAGCGGAGCCTACAATGAGCAGTTCTTC	CSVERTSGAYNEQFF
-	TRBJ1-2	TRBV12-3/TRBV12-4	14	many	TGTGCCAGCAGTTTAGAGTCACAGGGATCTGGCTACACCTTC	CASSLESQGSGYTF
-	TRBJ2-1	TRBV3-1	12	many	TGTGCCAGCAGCCAAACTCTTCGGTACCCAATCTTC	CASSQTLRYPIF
-	TRBJ2-1	TRBV3-1	16	-	TGTGCCAGCAGCCAAGAGATCGGGAGAGACTACAATGAGCAGTTCTTC	CASSQEIGRDYNEQFF
TRBD1	TRBJ2-7	TRBV30	13	-	TGTGCCTGCCACGGACAGGTATCCTACGAGCAGTACTTC	CACHGQVSYEQYF
TRBD2	TRBJ2-1	TRBV3-1	14	-	TGTGCCAGCAGCCGTAGCGGGAGGCCCGATGAGCAGTTCTTC	CASSRSGRPDEQFF
-	TRBJ2-2	TRBV10-3	14	few	TGTGCCATCAGTGTCGTTAGAGACACCGGGGAGCTGTTTTTT	CAISVVRDTGELFF
-	TRBJ2-1	TRBV12-3/TRBV12-4	17	few	TGTGCCAGCAGTTTAACGCCTCCGGGGTCCCCCTACAATGAGCAGTTCTTC	CASSLTPPGSPYNEQFF
TRBD2	TRBJ2-3	TRBV20-1	14	few	TGCAGTGCGTCGGGACTAGCGGGAAGGGATACGCAGTATTTT	CSASGLAGRDTQYF
-	TRBJ2-2	TRBV29-1	11	many	TGCAGCGTTGAAAGATCCGGGGAGCTGTTTTTT	CSVERSGELFF
-	TRBJ2-3	TRBV27	14	many	TGTGCCAGCAGTTGGGGGAGAACAACAGATACGCAGTATTTT	CASSWGRTTDTQYF
-	TRBJ2-5	TRBV7-2	14	few	TGTGCCAGCAGCTCGTCAGGGTTGTTAGAGACCCAGTACTTC	CASSSSGLLETQYF
-	TRBJ2-5	TRBV20-1	11	few	TGCAGTGCCTCAAAAACGGAGACCCAGTACTTC	CSASKTETQYF
TRBD1	TRBJ2-1	TRBV5-1	15	-	TGCGCCAGCAGTTTTACGGGACAGGGGGCGAATGAGCAGTTCTTC	CASSFTGQGANEQFF
TRBD1	TRBJ2-7	TRBV2	15	few	TGTGCCAGCAGGCCTGGGACAGGGAACTCCTACGAGCAGTACTTC	CASRPGTGNSYEQYF
TRBD1	TRBJ2-7	TRBV10-3	13	few	TGTGCCATCAGCAGGACAGGGACCTACGAGCAGTACTTC	CAISRTGTYEQYF
TRBD1	TRBJ1-2	TRBV6-5	15	few	TGTGCCAGCAGTTCCGGACAGGGGCTATGGTATGGCTACACCTTC	CASSSGQGLWYGYTF
-	TRBJ2-4	TRBV12-3/TRBV12-4	13	-	TGTGCCAGCAGCCCGGGACCCTTAAACATTCAGTACTTC	CASSPGPLNIQYF
-	TRBJ2-5	TRBV20-1	13	-	TGCAGTGCTAGAGGGACCACACAAGAGACCCAGTACTTC	CSARGTTQETQYF
TRBD1	TRBJ2-2	TRBV9	17	many	TGTGCCAGCAGCTTACACCCCTTAGACAGGGCCACCGGGGAGCTGTTTTTT	CASSLHPLDRATGELFF
-	TRBJ2-7	TRBV7-2	13	many	TGTGCCAGCAGCTTATCAACAGGCTACGAGCAGTACTTC	CASSLSTGYEQYF
-	TRBJ2-7	TRBV15	15	-	TGTGCCACCAGCAGAGGCGGGACTGCAGCCTACGAGCAGTACTTC	CATSRGGTAAYEQYF
TRBD2	TRBJ2-1	TRBV20-1	15	few	TGCAGTGCTAGACCCGCGATAGCGGGGGGGAATGAGCAGTTCTTC	CSARPAIAGGNEQFF
TRBD2	TRBJ2-1	TRBV9	15	few	TGTGCCAGCAGCGTTGGCGGGAGGGGGGACAATGAGCAGTTCTTC	CASSVGGRGDNEQFF
TRBD1	TRBJ1-5	TRBV13	16	-	TGTGCCAGCAGCGTCTACAGGGGGAGTAGAAATCAGCCCCAGCATTTT	CASSVYRGSRNQPQHF
TRBD2	TRBJ2-5	TRBV16	15	few	TGTGCCAGCAGCCAACCCGGGACTAGTAAGGAGACCCAGTACTTC	CASSQPGTSKETQYF
TRBD2	TRBJ2-1	TRBV12-3/TRBV12-4	15	-	TGTGCCAGCAGGCATAGCGGGCGGAGAACCAATGAGCAGTTCTTC	CASRHSGRRTNEQFF
-	TRBJ1-1	TRBV5-1	18	few	TGCGCCAGCTCTATGCAGGCGCCTAAAATAACGGAGAACACTGAAGCTTTCTTT	CASSMQAPKITENTEAFF
-	TRBJ2-5	TRBV18	12	-	TGTGCCAGCTCACCACGCGCTGAGACCCAGTACTTC	CASSPRAETQYF
-	TRBJ1-1	TRBV12-3/TRBV12-4	13	many	TGTGCCAGCAGTTTACCAGGGTACACTGAAGCTTTCTTT	CASSLPGYTEAFF
TRBD2	TRBJ2-5	TRBV20-1	15	-	TGCAGTGCGGGCATGACTAGCGGGATCGTCGAGACCCAGTACTTC	CSAGMTSGIVETQYF
TRBD1	TRBJ2-7	TRBV15	14	-	TGTGCCACCAGCACAGGGGGTACCACCTACGAGCAGTACTTC	CATSTGGTTYEQYF
TRBD1	TRBJ1-2	TRBV30	13	-	TGTGCCTGGAGTATAACCAGGGGGCAAGGCTACACCTTC	CAWSITRGQGYTF
-	TRBJ2-1	TRBV11-3	9	-	TGTGCCAGCTATAAGGTTTTGTTCTTC	CASYKVLFF
-	TRBJ1-2	TRBV5-1	13	few	TGCGCCAGCAGTGTCGCCAGAAACTATGGCTACACCTTC	CASSVARNYGYTF
TRBD2	TRBJ2-1	TRBV7-9	16	few	TGTGCCAGCAGCGAGCTTAGCGGGCCCTCCTACAATGAGCAGTTCTTC	CASSELSGPSYNEQFF
TRBD1	TRBJ1-2	TRBV11-2	14	few	TGTGCCAGCAGCCGGACAGGGGTTCCCTATGGCTACACCTTC	CASSRTGVPYGYTF
-	TRBJ2-2	TRBV11-3	15	few	TGTGCCAGCAGCTTTGGTGCAGGGCTGCCCGGGGAGCTGTTTTTT	CASSFGAGLPGELFF
TRBD2	TRBJ2-1	TRBV19	17	-	TGTGCCAGTAGGTACACGGGAGCGGGAACCCCCTACAATGAGCAGTTCTTC	CASRYTGAGTPYNEQFF
-	TRBJ2-1	TRBV20-1	16	few	TGCAGTTCCTACTCCCTTGGAGGCCGGATCTACAATGAGCAGTTCTTC	CSSYSLGGRIYNEQFF
-	TRBJ2-2	TRBV24-1	12	-	TGTGCCACCTCAGCCAACACCGGGGAGCTGTTTTTT	CATSANTGELFF
-	TRBJ2-1	TRBV2	16	few	TGTGCCATGACCCGGACAGTTTTTGGCTCCTACAATGAGCAGTTCTTC	CAMTRTVFGSYNEQFF
-	TRBJ2-7	TRBV7-9	16	-	TGTGCCAGCAGCTTAGTATCCGGGACATTCTCCTACGAGCAGTACTTC	CASSLVSGTFSYEQYF
TRBD2	TRBJ2-3	TRBV20-1	13	few	TGCAGTGCTAGGACTAGCGGGAGTCATACGCAGTATTTT	CSARTSGSHTQYF